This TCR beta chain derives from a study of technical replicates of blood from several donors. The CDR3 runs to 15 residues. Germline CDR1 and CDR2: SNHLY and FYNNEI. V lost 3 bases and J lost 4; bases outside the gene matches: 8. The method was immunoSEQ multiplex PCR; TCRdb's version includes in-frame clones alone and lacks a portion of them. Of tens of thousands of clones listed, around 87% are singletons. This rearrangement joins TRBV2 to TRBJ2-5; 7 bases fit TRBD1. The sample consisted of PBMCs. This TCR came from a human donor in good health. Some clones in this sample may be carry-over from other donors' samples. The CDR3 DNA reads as TGTGCCAGCAGTGACGGTCAGGGGGTGGGAGAGACCCAGTACTTC. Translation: CASSDGQGVGETQYF. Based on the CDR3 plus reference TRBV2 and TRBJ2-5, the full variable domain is EPEVTQTPSHQVTQMGQEVILRCVPISNHLYFYWYRQILGQKVEFLVSFYNNEISEKSEIFDDQFSVERPDGSNFTLKIRSTKLEDSAMYFCASSDGQGVGETQYFGPGTRLLVL.